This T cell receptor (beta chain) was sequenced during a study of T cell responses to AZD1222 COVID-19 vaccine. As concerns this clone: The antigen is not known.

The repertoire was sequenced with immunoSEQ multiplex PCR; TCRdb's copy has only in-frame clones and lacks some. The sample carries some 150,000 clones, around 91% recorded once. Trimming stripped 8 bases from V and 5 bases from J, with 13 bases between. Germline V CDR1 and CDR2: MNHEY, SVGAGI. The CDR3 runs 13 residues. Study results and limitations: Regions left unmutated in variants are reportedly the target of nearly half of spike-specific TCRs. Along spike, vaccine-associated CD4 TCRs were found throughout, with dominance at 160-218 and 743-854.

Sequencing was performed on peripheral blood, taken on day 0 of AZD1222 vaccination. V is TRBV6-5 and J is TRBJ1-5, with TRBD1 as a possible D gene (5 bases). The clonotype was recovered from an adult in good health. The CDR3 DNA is TGTGCCAGCTCCCGGGGCTCTCATCAGCCCCAGCATTTT. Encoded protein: CASSRGSHQPQHF.